This T cell receptor beta chain was observed in a study of tumor and adjacent non-tumor tissue in lung cancer. Study-level points and caveats: Compared with tumor, normal lung showed significantly lower TCR diversity.

TCRbeta libraries were built with three rounds of nested PCR, modified from ARM-PCR. TCRdb recomputed calls from the multiplex PCR reads with MiXCR, one row per CDR3 protein. The sample lists over 110,000 distinct CDR3 sequences; around 66% were seen once. This clonotype was seen ten or more times. Its specificity is unknown. Trimming removed 3 bases from V and 0 bases from J, with 10 bases in between. This CDR3 spans 14 amino acids. CDR1 is DFQATT, CDR2 SNEGSKA, per germline (reference sequence). The template was RNA from unsorted bulk tissue. Sequenced material: lung tumor tissue. This chain joins TRBV20-1 and TRBJ2-3; a weak D match, TRBD1 (6 bases). The TCR originated in a man in his sixties with small cell lung cancer. CDR3 residues: CSASRQGSTDTQYF. CDR3 sequence (DNA): TGCAGTGCTAGTCGGCAGGGGAGCACAGATACGCAGTATTTT.